A single sample is the source of the 29 T cell receptor beta chains below, sequenced in a study of blood T cells in healthy people across ages. With a J-beta primer mix and a sample-barcoded 5' primer, a second PCR ran roughly 6 to 11 cycles. MiXCR was run by TCRdb on the 5' RACE reads, yielding one entry per CDR3 protein. The profile shows more than 550,000 distinct CDR3 sequences, 20% to 25% of them singletons. The sample taken for sequencing was blood. The receptors were sampled from a man aged 70 or older in good health.

The chain employs TRBV6-5 and TRBJ2-1; D is uncertain. Germline V gene data show CDR1 as MNHEY and CDR2 as SVGAGI. Trimming stripped 6 bases from V and 5 bases from J, with 17 bases between. The CDR3 covers 15 residues. The CDR3 DNA sequence: TGTGCCAGCAGCCCCCGATATGATTACCACAATGAGCAGTTCTTC. Its translation is CASSPRYDYHNEQFF.

The chain is built from TRBV5-1 and TRBJ2-6; D gene unclear. The CDR3 spans 14 residues. Germline CDR1 and CDR2: SGHRS and YFSETQ. Between the trimmed V and J ends, which lost 0 bases and 4 bases, there was a span of 5 bases. CDR3 in DNA: TGCGCCAGCAGCTTGGAACAGGGGGCCAACGTCCTGACTTTC. Amino acid sequence: CASSLEQGANVLTF.

This clonotype has ten or more counts. This chain joins TRBV29-1 and TRBJ2-3; D may match TRBD1 or TRBD2 (5 bases each). The V and J ends lost 7 bases and 0 bases respectively, with 14 bases between them. CDR1 is SQVTM, CDR2 ANQGSEA, per germline. The CDR3 covers 14 residues. CDR3 amino acids: CSADVEGSTDTQYF. CDR3 coding DNA: TGCAGCGCCGACGTAGAGGGGAGCACAGATACGCAGTATTTT.

This clonotype was recorded once. This chain uses TRBV29-1 with TRBJ1-1; D is unresolved. This CDR3 has 10 amino acids. Germline CDR1 is SQVTM and CDR2 is ANQGSEA. V was cut by 3 bases and J by 6 bases, with 5 bases left in between. CDR3 nucleotides: TGCAGCGTTGATGGGTCTGAAGCTTTCTTT. Translation: CSVDGSEAFF. Complete variable domain (other parts from reference TRBV29-1 and TRBJ1-1): SAVISQKPSRDICQRGTSLTIQCQVDSQVTMMFWYRQQPGQSLTLIATANQGSEATYESGFVIDKFPISRPNLTFSTLTVSNMSPEDSSIYLCSVDGSEAFFGQGTRLTVV.

The V call is TRBV30, the J call TRBJ2-3; 7 nucleotides line up with TRBD2. This CDR3 contains 13 residues. Germline V CDR1 and CDR2: GTSNPN, SVGIG (reference sequence). This CDR3 reads CGGIAGDLDTQYF. CDR3 nucleotides: TGTGGAGGTATAGCGGGCGACTTAGATACGCAGTATTTT.

The chain joins TRBV7-8 to TRBJ2-3; 8 bases map to TRBD1. Germline CDR1 is SGHVS and CDR2 is FQNEAQ. V was pared by 0 bases and J by 4 bases, with 12 bases of the junction left unmatched. The CDR3 has 18 amino acids. CDR3 loop: CASSLAFIATGDSDTQYF. In DNA form, the CDR3 reads TGTGCCAGCAGCTTAGCTTTCATTGCGACAGGGGATTCAGATACGCAGTATTTT.

The gene calls are TRBV12-3 or TRBV12-4 and TRBJ2-3, with D unresolved. CDR3 size: 18 residues. The V end was cut by 6 bases, the J end by 2 bases, with 24 bases between. CDR3 protein: CASSHLPARTLLTDTQYF. The DNA of the CDR3 is TGTGCCAGCAGCCATCTCCCGGCCCGGACCTTACTCACAGATACGCAGTATTTT.

The rearrangement links TRBV3-1 to TRBJ1-2; D remains ambiguous. Looked up from germline, CDR1 is LGHDT and CDR2 is YNNKEL (reference sequence). This CDR3 is built from 15 residues. Trimming pared 0 bases from V and 4 bases from J, leaving 12 bases between. CDR3: CASSQDRYSRYGYTF. CDR3 in DNA: TGTGCCAGCAGCCAAGATAGGTACAGTCGCTATGGCTACACCTTC.

In this sample, this clonotype turned up a few times. The rearrangement uses TRBV6-5 and TRBJ2-5; 7 nucleotides line up with TRBD2. J was trimmed by 5 bases and V by 9 bases; bases with no gene match: 6. The CDR3 contains 12 residues. Germline V gene sequence: CDR1 MNHEY, CDR2 SVGAGI. The CDR3: CASQAGLETQYF. Here the CDR3 DNA reads TGTGCCAGTCAAGCGGGGCTTGAGACCCAGTACTTC.

This chain links TRBV11-2 with TRBJ2-4; D may be TRBD2 (6 bases). Germline loops: CDR1 SGHAT, CDR2 FQNNGV. This CDR3 spans 15 amino acids. Trimming removed 5 bases from V and 0 bases from J, with 11 bases in between. In nucleotides, the CDR3 is TGTGCCAGCAGCCAGGGACTTCTAGCCAAAAACATTCAGTACTTC. It yields the protein CASSQGLLAKNIQYF.

The V gene is TRBV7-9, the J gene TRBJ1-4; TRBD1 might be the D (6 bases). This CDR3 spans 15 amino acids. Trimming left V 5 bases short and J 6 bases short, with 16 bases between. Germline assignment: CDR1 SEHNR and CDR2 FQNEAQ (reference sequence). The CDR3 is CASSHLGGRDEKLFF. The CDR3 bases are TGTGCCAGCAGCCACCTAGGGGGTCGGGATGAAAAACTGTTTTTT.

As concerns this clonotype: An end of the junction does not agree with germline; a read error may underlie this. CDR3 in amino acids: CVSSQEWGGQETQYF. The CDR3 DNA follows: TGCGTCAGCAGCCAAGAATGGGGGGGGCAAGAGACCCAGTACTTC. The rearrangement joins TRBV4-1 to TRBJ2-5, with 7 bases identical to TRBD2. The CDR3 spans 15 residues. Germline CDR1 is MGHRA and CDR2 is YSYEKL.

The rearrangement uses TRBV5-1 and TRBJ2-5; a weak D match, TRBD1 (5 bases). This CDR3 has 14 amino acids. Germline-derived CDR1 and CDR2 are SGHRS and YFSETQ. With 2 bases removed from V and 4 bases from J, the gap between germline ends came to 12 bases. The CDR3 nucleotides are TGCGCCAGCAGCTTCTCCGGGCAGGGAGAGACCCAGTACTTC. Translated, it gives CASSFSGQGETQYF.

This clonotype occurred a few times. This CDR3 is CASSTKGGLPEAFF. The CDR3 DNA is TGTGCCAGCAGTACCAAAGGCGGTTTACCTGAAGCTTTCTTT. The chain employs TRBV2 and TRBJ1-1; D is undetermined. The CDR3 contains 14 residues. Germline V gene data show CDR1 as SNHLY and CDR2 as FYNNEI. V dropped 5 bases and J dropped 6 bases, with 16 bases sitting between them.

This rearrangement joins TRBV6-5 to TRBJ2-3; D call uncertain. Per germline, CDR1 MNHEY and CDR2 SVGAGI. Deletions cut 0 bases from V and 2 bases from J, with 15 bases between. The CDR3 runs to 17 residues. CDR3 loop: CASSYSVSGQNTDTQYF. The CDR3, as DNA: TGTGCCAGCAGTTACTCTGTTTCGGGTCAGAACACAGATACGCAGTATTTT.

The table lists this clonotype with a few counts. This sequence joins TRBV2 and TRBJ2-5, with D maybe TRBD2 (5 bases). The V gene's germline CDR1 is SNHLY and CDR2 FYNNEI. The CDR3 consists of 13 residues. V lost 4 bases, J lost 4 bases, and 10 bases lay in between. CDR3 in DNA: TGTGCCAGCAGTGGAGTGGGGAGAGAGACCCAGTACTTC. As protein: CASSGVGRETQYF.

The V gene is TRBV12-3 or TRBV12-4, the J gene TRBJ2-7; 8 nucleotides agree with TRBD1. The CDR3 is 13 amino acids. Germline trimming cut 4 bases from V and 3 bases from J; bases unmatched to any gene: 2. The CDR3 loop is CASSWGTGYEQYV. The DNA of the CDR3 is TGTGCCAGCAGTTGGGGGACAGGCTACGAGCAGTACGTC.

This clonotype was counted ten times or more. J is TRBJ1-2 and V is TRBV2; no definite D call. The V end lost 6 bases, the J end lost 13 bases, and 12 bases lay between the germline ends. The CDR3 contains 10 residues. Germline CDR1 and CDR2: SNHLY and FYNNEI. Here the CDR3 DNA reads TGTGCCAGCAGGGGGAGCGGCGGCACCTTC. This translates into CASRGSGGTF. The full variable domain, rest sourced from reference TRBV2 and TRBJ1-2, is EPEVTQTPSHQVTQMGQEVILRCVPISNHLYFYWYRQILGQKVEFLVSFYNNEISEKSEIFDDQFSVERPDGSNFTLKIRSTKLEDSAMYFCASRGSGGTFGSGTRLTVV.

As to this clonotype: Since no conserved phenylalanine or tryptophan closes the CDR3, a read error is the likely cause. This chain joins TRBV28 and TRBJ1-2, with a weak D call TRBD1 (5 bases). The germline gives CDR1 MDHEN, CDR2 SYDVKM. Trimming took 2 bases from V and 3 from J, leaving 7 bases between them. This CDR3 region has 13 residues. The CDR3 spells CASSLRGYYGYTL. The CDR3 DNA is TGTGCCAGCAGTTTAAGGGGTTACTATGGCTACACCCTC.

In its sample, this clonotype was seen a few times. CDR3 nucleotide sequence: TGCGCCAGCAGTGACCCGGGGGCGCGATCAAGGGGCAATCAGCCCCAGCATTTT. This codes for CASSDPGARSRGNQPQHF. V gene TRBV10-2 combines with J gene TRBJ1-5, with D perhaps matching TRBD1 (6 bases). Deletions cut 3 bases from V and 2 bases from J, with 20 bases between. There are 18 residues in the CDR3. Germline loops: CDR1 WSHSY, CDR2 SAAADI.

This clonotype was seen more than once but under ten times. This rearrangement joins TRBV6-2 or TRBV6-3 to TRBJ2-5, with a tentative D call TRBD2 (5 bases). The CDR3 contains 14 residues. Trimming stripped 6 bases from V and 4 bases from J, with 15 bases between. The germline gives CDR1 MNHEY, CDR2 SVGEGT. Here the CDR3 DNA reads TGTGCCAGCAGACTACTAGGAGCTCGAGAGACCCAGTACTTC. This gives the protein CASRLLGARETQYF.

This clonotype was counted a few times. The V and J genes are TRBV20-1 and TRBJ2-3; TRBD1 is a possible D gene (6 bases). The germline V and J ends were trimmed by 6 bases and 7 bases, with 17 bases remaining between them. This CDR3 has 13 residues. Germline-derived CDR1 and CDR2 are DFQATT and SNEGSKA (reference sequence). CDR3 amino acids: CSALDRPGHTQYF. As DNA, the CDR3 is TGCAGTGCCCTAGACAGGCCAGGGCATACGCAGTATTTT.

Turning to this clonotype: The CDR3 does not close with the conserved phenylalanine or tryptophan, likely indicating a read error. The chain has TRBV7-9 and TRBJ2-5; 8 bases line up with TRBD1. Germline CDR1 reads SEHNR; CDR2 reads FQNEAQ (reference sequence). Trimming cost V 3 bases and J 3 bases; bases outside gene matches: 6. This CDR3 is built from 15 residues. The CDR3 DNA reads TGTGCCAGCAGCTTCCAGACAGGGGTCAAAGAGACCCAGTACCTC. It specifies CASSFQTGVKETQYL.

This clonotype was counted ten times or more. The J gene is TRBJ1-1, the V gene TRBV6-5, with D perhaps TRBD1 (6 bases). Germline-derived CDR1 and CDR2 are MNHEY and SVGAGI. CDR3 length equals 11 residues. V gave up 2 bases and J gave up 8 bases, with 6 bases separating them. The CDR3 nucleotides are TGTGCCAGCAGTTACAGGGGGGAAGCTTTCTTT. Its translation is CASSYRGEAFF.

This clonotype came up a few times. This chain connects TRBV12-3 or TRBV12-4 to TRBJ2-3; 8 bases fit TRBD1. Unmatched junction bases numbered 4, after V lost 5 bases and J lost 6 bases. The CDR3 contains 13 residues. CDR3 residues: CASSGTGWDTQYF. The CDR3 DNA reads TGTGCCAGCAGTGGGACAGGATGGGATACGCAGTATTTT.

This clonotype has at least ten counts. V gene TRBV5-1 combines with J gene TRBJ1-1; D not certain. CDR3 size: 14 residues. V shed 0 bases and J shed 11 bases, with 17 bases lying between them. In germline, CDR1 is SGHRS, CDR2 YFSETQ. The CDR3 DNA is TGCGCCAGCAGCTTGGAAGTAGGTGAGGTAGAGGCTTTCTTT. Amino acid sequence: CASSLEVGEVEAFF.

This clonotype showed up just a few times. The chain employs TRBV4-1 and TRBJ1-1, with a tentative D call TRBD1 (6 bases). Germline CDR1 reads MGHRA; CDR2 reads YSYEKL. The V end was cut by 4 bases, the J end by 6 bases, with 18 bases between. The CDR3 runs to 15 residues. CDR3 region: CASSRGGGNGAEAFF. The CDR3 region has the DNA TGCGCCAGCAGCCGAGGAGGGGGGAATGGGGCTGAAGCTTTCTTT.

Only a few counts were recorded for this clonotype. The chain has TRBV4-1 and TRBJ2-1; 16 bases are a match to TRBD2. The ends lost 4 bases at V and 15 bases at J; junction bases unmatched: 9. Germline V gives CDR1 MGHRA, CDR2 YSYEKL. CDR3 length: 15 amino acids. In nucleotides, the CDR3 is TGCGCCAGCAGCCTGTTGGGACTAGCGGGAGGGAGACGGTTCTTC. Amino acids: CASSLLGLAGGRRFF.

The chain links TRBV7-2 to TRBJ2-1, with 10 bases that match TRBD1. The germline V gene has CDR1 SGHTA and CDR2 FQGNSA. The junction had 1 base not matched to a gene; V was cut back by 3 bases and J by 8 bases. CDR3 size: 13 residues. CDR3 sequence reads: CASSFGTGDEQFF. CDR3 DNA: TGTGCCAGCAGCTTCGGGACAGGGGATGAGCAGTTCTTC.